The clone carrying this T cell receptor beta chain was observed many times. Its antigen is still unknown. A unique molecular identifier was carried by every single TCR cDNA molecule. TCRdb fed the 5' RACE reads into MiXCR, producing one record per CDR3 protein. The sample lists around 18,000 distinct CDR3 sequences, about 8.9% occurring once. This sample is drawn from a study of spatial heterogeneity in lung cancer. In the study overall: Alpha-chain sequences were consistently detected less often than beta-chain sequences. The library had UMIs, and each TCR and UMI pair averaged more than ten raw reads. Whole-study findings and limits: Resection saw ubiquitous expanded tumor TCRs appear in blood more than follow-up did.

Time point described: blood at routine non-recurrence follow-up after resection. There are 11 residues in the CDR3. CDR1 is DFQATT and CDR2 is SNEGSKA in the germline V gene (reference sequence). Trimming removed 5 bases at V and 5 bases at J, with 9 bases between. This specimen was PBMCs, taken at follow-up. This sequence was found in a male donor with early-stage non-small cell lung cancer. This sequence joins TRBV20-1 and TRBJ2-5; D ambiguous. CDR3 protein: CSAGPGETQYF. The CDR3 region has the DNA TGCAGTGCTGGACCCGGGGAGACCCAGTACTTC.